These 9 T cell receptor beta chains were all obtained from the same sample, sequenced in a study of T cell changes during pregnancy in multiple sclerosis. Sequencing used immunoSEQ multiplex PCR; TCRdb keeps in-frame clones, though not all of them. The data contain around 80,000 clones, 92% of them singletons. Sequencing used peripheral blood, obtained before pregnancy. Receptors originate from a female donor with multiple sclerosis, enrolled in a pregnancy study.

This clone was observed a few times. The V and J genes are TRBV9 and TRBJ1-4; D is possibly TRBD1 (6 bases). Trimming took off 0 bases at V and 10 bases at J, with 13 bases between the two ends. CDR3 length: 14 amino acids. Germline V gene lookup returns CDR1 SGDLS and CDR2 YYNGEE. DNA for the CDR3: TGTGCCAGCAGCGTAGAGGGGACAAGGGGAAAACTGTTTTTT. This sequence encodes CASSVEGTRGKLFF.

The CDR3 DNA follows: TGCGCCAGCAGCTTGCAGGGGGCGCGGGGCGAGCAGTACTTC. Its protein product is CASSLQGARGEQYF. The gene calls are TRBV5-1 and TRBJ2-7; 8 bases agree with TRBD1. Trimming cost V 1 base and J 6 bases; bases outside gene matches: 6. There are 14 residues in the CDR3. Germline CDR1 is SGHRS and CDR2 is YFSETQ.

The chain recombines TRBV7-3 with TRBJ2-1; maybe TRBD2 (6 bases). Germline assignment: CDR1 SGHTA and CDR2 FQGTGA. The length of the CDR3 is 19 residues. V lost 1 base to trimming and J lost 3 bases, with 22 bases between them. The CDR3 nucleotides are TGTGCCAGCAGCTTAAAGGGATGGGGGAGGCAGCCCAACTACAATGAGCAGTTCTTC. As protein: CASSLKGWGRQPNYNEQFF. Looking up the rest from reference TRBV7-3 and TRBJ2-1 gives the full variable domain: GAGVSQTPSNKVTEKGKYVELRCDPISGHTALYWYRQSLGQGPEFLIYFQGTGAADDSGLPNDRFFAVRPEGSVSTLKIQRTERGDSAVYLCASSLKGWGRQPNYNEQFFGPGTRLTVL.

J is TRBJ2-1 and V is TRBV28; the match to TRBD2 covers 11 bases. The CDR3 totals 16 residues. CDR1 is MDHEN, CDR2 SYDVKM, per germline. V dropped 2 bases and J dropped 7; count of bases not matched to a gene: 7. CDR3 protein: CASSLVAGGLGNEQFF. The CDR3, as DNA: TGTGCCAGCAGTTTAGTAGCGGGGGGGTTAGGGAATGAGCAGTTCTTC. Based on the CDR3 plus reference TRBV28 and TRBJ2-1, the full variable domain is DVKVTQSSRYLVKRTGEKVFLECVQDMDHENMFWYRQDPGLGLRLIYFSYDVKMKEKGDIPEGYSVSREKKERFSLILESASTNQTSMYLCASSLVAGGLGNEQFFGPGTRLTVL.

This rearrangement joins TRBV7-9 to TRBJ1-2; possibly TRBD1 for D (5 bases). CDR3 size: 15 residues. The germline CDR1 and CDR2 sequences are SEHNR and FQNEAQ (reference sequence). Between the trimmed V and J ends, which lost 1 base and 5 bases, there was a span of 14 bases. CDR3: CASSLVDTFGYGYTF. CDR3 nucleotide sequence: TGTGCCAGCAGCTTAGTGGACACATTTGGGTATGGCTACACCTTC.

The chain uses TRBV7-4 and TRBJ1-2; D is undetermined. The germline V and J ends were trimmed by 1 base and 6 bases, with 9 bases remaining between them. Germline CDR1 SGHVT, CDR2 SQSDAQ. This CDR3 region has 13 residues. In DNA, the CDR3 is TGTGCCAGCAGCTTAGTACCAGTACATGGCTACACCTTC. Translating it yields CASSLVPVHGYTF.

V and J are TRBV4-2 and TRBJ2-1; 12 bases line up with TRBD2. The CDR3 consists of 16 residues. The trim removed 3 bases at V and 9 bases at J, leaving 9 bases unmatched. From germline, CDR1 is LGHNA and CDR2 YNFKEQ. The CDR3 region is CASSQSTSGREGEQFF. CDR3 nucleotide sequence: TGTGCCAGCAGCCAGTCGACTAGCGGGAGAGAAGGTGAGCAGTTCTTC.

This clone has just a few counts. V usage is TRBV7-9 and J usage is TRBJ2-7; possible D gene TRBD1, 5 bases. Trimming pared 0 bases from V and 7 bases from J, leaving 22 bases between. Germline CDR1 SEHNR, CDR2 FQNEAQ (reference sequence). The CDR3 covers 17 residues. As DNA, the CDR3 is TGTGCCAGCAGCTTAGCGAATCTTGGCCAGGGCCCGGTAGAGCAGTACTTC. Residues: CASSLANLGQGPVEQYF.

V usage is TRBV11-2 and J usage is TRBJ2-3; a possible D gene is TRBD1 (5 bases). V gave up 3 bases and J gave up 4 bases, with 17 bases separating them. Germline values: CDR1 SGHAT, CDR2 FQNNGV. This CDR3 region has 16 residues. The CDR3, as DNA: TGTGCCAGCAGCTTGGTTTTCGGGCAGGGATCAGATACGCAGTATTTT. Translated: CASSLVFGQGSDTQYF.